This T cell receptor beta chain was documented in a study of T cell responses to AZD1222 COVID-19 vaccine. It was second doses at about 4 or about 12 weeks that were pooled. The table came from immunoSEQ multiplex PCR; TCRdb's copy has only in-frame clones and leaves some out. The table lists about 25,000 clones, more than 75% of them singletons. V was clipped by 0 bases and J by 6 bases; unmatched bases: 3. Germline-derived CDR1 and CDR2 are MDHEN and SYDVKM. The length of the CDR3 is 17 residues. With respect to this clone: The antigen is not known.

Points from the study as a whole: Donor demographics were predominantly white British with a female majority; clonal diversity may be underestimated. Only five or six AZD1222 recipients were seropositive at baseline. Reportedly, close to half of spike-specific TCRs are directed against unmutated variant regions.

The rearrangement joins TRBV28 to TRBJ2-2; 14 positions match TRBD2. Sequenced here: peripheral blood, sampled 28 days after the second AZD1222 dose. The receptor's source is an adult who received the AZD1222 COVID-19 vaccine. CDR3 coding DNA: TGTGCCAGCAGTTTATGGCGACTAGCGGGAGGGCCCGGGGAGCTGTTTTTT. Residues: CASSLWRLAGGPGELFF. The whole variable domain, filled in from reference TRBV28 and TRBJ2-2, reads DVKVTQSSRYLVKRTGEKVFLECVQDMDHENMFWYRQDPGLGLRLIYFSYDVKMKEKGDIPEGYSVSREKKERFSLILESASTNQTSMYLCASSLWRLAGGPGELFFGEGSRLTVL.